Each of the 3 T cell receptor beta chains below was sequenced from the same sample in a study of T cell repertoires in cytomegalovirus infection. No antigen is known for these receptors. MiXCR, applied by TCRdb to the reads, yields one record per CDR3 protein. The sample has around 540,000 distinct CDR3 sequences, about 33% seen once. Sequenced material: cultured PBMCs, taken from culture after CMV antigen stimulation. The receptors stem from a human donor in good health (CMV status not recorded). Some clones in this sample may be carry-over from other donors' samples.

The V and J genes are TRBV6-8 and TRBJ2-5, with 8 bases fitting TRBD2. The CDR3 is 16 residues long. V lost 5 bases to trimming and J lost 4 bases; unmatched junction nucleotides: 12. The germline CDR1 and CDR2 sequences are MNHGY and SAAAGT. The CDR3 protein is CASSGGVSGIGETQYF. The CDR3 DNA follows: TGTGCCAGCAGTGGGGGGGTTAGCGGGATCGGAGAGACCCAGTACTTC.

In this sample, this clonotype turned up many times. V gene TRBV7-2 combines with J gene TRBJ2-2, with 9 bases fitting TRBD2. The CDR3 extends over 16 amino acids. V shed 9 bases and J 6 bases; nucleotides not matched to a gene: 14. Germline CDR1 reads SGHTA; CDR2 reads FQGNSA. The CDR3 protein is CASRPMKRGVAGELFF. CDR3 nucleotide sequence: TGTGCCAGTCGGCCGATGAAGCGGGGGGTCGCCGGGGAGCTGTTTTTT.

This rearrangement joins TRBV19 to TRBJ2-2; D might be TRBD1 (6 bases). V lost 7 bases and J lost 5, with 17 bases in between. Germline V gives CDR1 LNHDA, CDR2 SQIVND (reference sequence). The CDR3 has 15 residues. CDR3 nucleotides: TGTGCCAGTAAAACCGGGACACTGAGGACCGGGGAGCTGTTTTTT. Its translation: CASKTGTLRTGELFF.